These 8 T cell receptor beta chains were sequenced from one sample in a study of CD8 T cells in Susac syndrome. RNA, at about 0.5 to 1 ug, was reverse transcribed with random hexamers. One entry per CDR3 protein results from TCRdb running MiXCR on the immunoSEQ multiplex PCR reads. Among 150,000 to 200,000 distinct CDR3 sequences listed, around 94% were seen once. Sequenced: CD4+ T cells from PBMCs. Receptor source: a human donor in good health.

The gene calls are TRBV6-5 and TRBJ1-6; 7 nucleotides line up with TRBD1. The J segment lost 8 bases and the V segment lost 7 bases, leaving 8 bases of the junction unmatched. Germline CDR1 and CDR2: MNHEY and SVGAGI. This CDR3 contains 14 residues. The DNA for the CDR3 is TGTGCCAGCAAACCGGGACAGTGGGATTCACCCCTCCACTTT. Translated: CASKPGQWDSPLHF.

The chain couples TRBV3-1 to TRBJ2-1; 11 nucleotides agree with TRBD2. CDR1 and CDR2 (germline): LGHDT, YNNKEL (reference sequence). This CDR3 comprises 15 residues. J gave up 5 bases and V 6 bases, and 6 bases lay outside the gene matches. CDR3 residues: CASRSTSGGDNEQFF. The CDR3 nucleotides are TGTGCCAGCAGGTCCACTAGCGGGGGAGACAATGAGCAGTTCTTC.

The rearrangement uses TRBV19 and TRBJ1-2; D remains unclear. The CDR3 sequence is 15 residues long. Germline CDR1 reads LNHDA; CDR2 reads SQIVND (reference sequence). V was pared by 3 bases and J by 2 bases, with 13 bases between. CDR3 sequence: CASSMGALANYGYTF. As DNA, the CDR3 is TGTGCCAGTAGTATGGGTGCCCTAGCAAACTATGGCTACACCTTC.

The CDR3 DNA reads as TGCAGCGTTCGTGGAGAGCAATTTAAGGCAAACACTGAAGCTTTCTTT. Protein sequence: CSVRGEQFKANTEAFF. The chain has TRBV29-1 and TRBJ1-1, with D hard to call. Trimming stripped 5 bases from V and 2 bases from J, with 21 bases between. The V gene's germline CDR1 is SQVTM and CDR2 ANQGSEA. CDR3 size: 16 residues.

The chain recombines TRBV6-5 with TRBJ1-3; 7 bases map to TRBD1. CDR1 and CDR2 from the germline V gene are MNHEY and SVGAGI. V lost 0 bases, J lost 2 bases, and 1 base stayed unmatched. This CDR3 has 15 amino acids. The CDR3 sequence is CASSYSTGTGNTIYF. The DNA for the CDR3 is TGTGCCAGCAGTTACTCGACAGGGACTGGAAACACCATATATTTT.

This clonotype occurred once. CDR3 protein: CSARDRRQGAGGELFF. The DNA of the CDR3 is TGCAGTGCTAGAGATCGACGACAGGGGGCTGGCGGGGAGCTGTTTTTT. The rearrangement joins TRBV20-1 to TRBJ2-2; 10 nucleotides align to TRBD1. The CDR3 is made up of 16 amino acids. The germline V gene has CDR1 DFQATT and CDR2 SNEGSKA (reference sequence). With V trimmed by 0 bases and J by 7 bases, 8 bases remained unmatched.

The chain links TRBV4-3 to TRBJ1-2, with no clear D. Trimming shortened V by 1 base and J by 4 bases, and 10 bases separated the two germline ends. CDR3 length equals 14 residues. Germline loops: CDR1 LGHNA, CDR2 YSLEER. This CDR3 reads CASSQGEGFYGYTF. The CDR3 DNA reads TGCGCCAGCAGCCAAGGGGAAGGTTTCTATGGCTACACCTTC.

The gene calls are TRBV20-1 and TRBJ1-1; a weak D match, TRBD1 (5 bases). The germline CDR1 and CDR2 sequences are DFQATT and SNEGSKA (reference sequence). The CDR3 sequence is 12 residues long. V was pared by 4 bases and J by 8 bases, with 14 bases between. CDR3 loop: CSATTGPREAFF. As DNA, the CDR3 is TGCAGTGCTACAACAGGCCCGAGGGAAGCTTTCTTT.